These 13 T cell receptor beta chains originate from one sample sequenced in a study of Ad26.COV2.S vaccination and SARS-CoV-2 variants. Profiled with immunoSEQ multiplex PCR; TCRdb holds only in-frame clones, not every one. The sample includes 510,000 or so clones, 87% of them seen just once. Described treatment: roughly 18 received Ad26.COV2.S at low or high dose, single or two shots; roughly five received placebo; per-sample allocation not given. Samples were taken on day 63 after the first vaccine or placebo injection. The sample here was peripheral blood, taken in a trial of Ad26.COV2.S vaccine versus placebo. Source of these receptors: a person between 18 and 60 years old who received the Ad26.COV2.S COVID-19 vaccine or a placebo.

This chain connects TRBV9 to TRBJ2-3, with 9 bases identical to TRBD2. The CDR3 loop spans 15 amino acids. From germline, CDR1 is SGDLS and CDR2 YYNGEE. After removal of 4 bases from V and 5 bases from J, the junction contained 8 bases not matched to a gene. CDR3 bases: TGTGCCAGCAGCAGGGAGGGTAGCGGGAGAGATACGCAGTATTTT. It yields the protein CASSREGSGRDTQYF.

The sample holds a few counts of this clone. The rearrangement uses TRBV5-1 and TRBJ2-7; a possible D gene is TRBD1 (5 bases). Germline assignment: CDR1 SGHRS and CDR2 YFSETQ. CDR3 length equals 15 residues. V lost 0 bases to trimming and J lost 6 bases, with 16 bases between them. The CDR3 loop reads CASSLGVLGAGEQYF. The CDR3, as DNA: TGCGCCAGCAGCTTGGGGGTTTTAGGGGCAGGCGAGCAGTACTTC.

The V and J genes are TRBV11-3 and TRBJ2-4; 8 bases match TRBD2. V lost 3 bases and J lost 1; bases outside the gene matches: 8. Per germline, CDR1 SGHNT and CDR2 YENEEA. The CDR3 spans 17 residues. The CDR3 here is CASSFLRAGVAKNIQYF. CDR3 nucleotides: TGTGCCAGCAGCTTTCTCAGAGCGGGAGTGGCCAAAAACATTCAGTACTTC.

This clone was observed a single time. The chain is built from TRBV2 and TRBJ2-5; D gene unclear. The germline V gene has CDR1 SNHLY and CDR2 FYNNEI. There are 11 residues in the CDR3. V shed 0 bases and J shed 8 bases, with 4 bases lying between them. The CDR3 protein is CASSEARTQYF. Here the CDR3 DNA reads TGTGCCAGCAGTGAAGCGCGCACCCAGTACTTC.

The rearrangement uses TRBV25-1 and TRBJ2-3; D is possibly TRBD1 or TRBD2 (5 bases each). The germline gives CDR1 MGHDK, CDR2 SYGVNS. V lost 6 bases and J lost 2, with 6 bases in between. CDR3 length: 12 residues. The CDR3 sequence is CASSGATDTQYF. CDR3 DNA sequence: TGTGCCAGCAGCGGGGCCACAGATACGCAGTATTTT. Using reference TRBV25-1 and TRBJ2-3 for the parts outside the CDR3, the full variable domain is EADIYQTPRYLVIGTGKKITLECSQTMGHDKMYWYQQDPGMELHLIHYSYGVNSTEKGDLSSESTVSRIRTEHFPLTLESARPSHTSQYLCASSGATDTQYFGPGTRLTVL.

The CDR3 region is CASSGTGTGFPNTGELFF. The CDR3 DNA is TGCGCCAGCAGCGGAACCGGGACAGGGTTCCCTAACACCGGGGAGCTGTTTTTT. The V gene is TRBV5-1, the J gene TRBJ2-2, with TRBD1 matching over 9 bases. The CDR3 totals 18 residues. The junction had 12 bases not matched to a gene; V was cut back by 4 bases and J by 2 bases. Germline CDR1 and CDR2: SGHRS and YFSETQ.

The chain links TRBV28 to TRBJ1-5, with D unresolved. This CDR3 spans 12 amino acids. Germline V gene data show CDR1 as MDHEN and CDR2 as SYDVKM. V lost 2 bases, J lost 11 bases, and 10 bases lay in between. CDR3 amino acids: CASSLGGQAQHF. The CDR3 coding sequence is TGTGCCAGCAGTTTAGGTGGGCAGGCCCAGCATTTT.

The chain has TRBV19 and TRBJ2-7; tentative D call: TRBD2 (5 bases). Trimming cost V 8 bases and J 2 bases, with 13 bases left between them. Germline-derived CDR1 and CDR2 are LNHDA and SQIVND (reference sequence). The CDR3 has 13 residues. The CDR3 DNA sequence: TGTGCCAGTGGCAAGGGAGCTACCTACGAGCAGTACTTC. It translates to CASGKGATYEQYF.

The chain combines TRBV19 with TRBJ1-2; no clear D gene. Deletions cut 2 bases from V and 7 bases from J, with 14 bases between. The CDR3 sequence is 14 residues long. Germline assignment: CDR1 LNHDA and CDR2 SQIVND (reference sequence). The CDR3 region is CASSITLRGSGYTF. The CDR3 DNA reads TGTGCCAGTAGTATAACTCTGAGAGGCTCTGGCTACACCTTC.

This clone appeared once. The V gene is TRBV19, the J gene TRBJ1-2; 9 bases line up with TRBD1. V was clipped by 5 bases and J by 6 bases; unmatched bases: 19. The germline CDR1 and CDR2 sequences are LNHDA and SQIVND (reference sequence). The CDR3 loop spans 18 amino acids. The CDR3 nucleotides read TGTGCCAGTAGTCCCCTTTGGGGGACAGGGAATCCCTTCAATGGCTACACCTTC. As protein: CASSPLWGTGNPFNGYTF.

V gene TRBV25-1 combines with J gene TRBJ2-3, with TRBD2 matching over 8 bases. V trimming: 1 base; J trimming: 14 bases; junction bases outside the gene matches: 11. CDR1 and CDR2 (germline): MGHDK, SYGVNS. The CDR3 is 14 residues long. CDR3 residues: CASSEWGAGEGRYF. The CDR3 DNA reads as TGTGCCAGCAGTGAATGGGGAGCGGGAGAGGGCAGGTATTTT.

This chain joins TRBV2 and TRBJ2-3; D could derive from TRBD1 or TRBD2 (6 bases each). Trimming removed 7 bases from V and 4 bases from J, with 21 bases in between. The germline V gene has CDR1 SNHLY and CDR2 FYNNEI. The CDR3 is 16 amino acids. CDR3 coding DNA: TGTGCCAGCACCCCAGAGGCCGGGGGCCTCTCAGATACGCAGTATTTT. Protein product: CASTPEAGGLSDTQYF.

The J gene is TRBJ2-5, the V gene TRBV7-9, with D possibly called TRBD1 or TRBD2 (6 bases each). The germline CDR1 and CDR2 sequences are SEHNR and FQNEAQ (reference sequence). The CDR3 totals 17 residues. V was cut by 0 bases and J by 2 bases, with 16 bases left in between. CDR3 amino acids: CASSLALGSGAQETQYF. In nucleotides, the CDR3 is TGTGCCAGCAGCTTAGCGCTAGGATCGGGGGCACAAGAGACCCAGTACTTC.